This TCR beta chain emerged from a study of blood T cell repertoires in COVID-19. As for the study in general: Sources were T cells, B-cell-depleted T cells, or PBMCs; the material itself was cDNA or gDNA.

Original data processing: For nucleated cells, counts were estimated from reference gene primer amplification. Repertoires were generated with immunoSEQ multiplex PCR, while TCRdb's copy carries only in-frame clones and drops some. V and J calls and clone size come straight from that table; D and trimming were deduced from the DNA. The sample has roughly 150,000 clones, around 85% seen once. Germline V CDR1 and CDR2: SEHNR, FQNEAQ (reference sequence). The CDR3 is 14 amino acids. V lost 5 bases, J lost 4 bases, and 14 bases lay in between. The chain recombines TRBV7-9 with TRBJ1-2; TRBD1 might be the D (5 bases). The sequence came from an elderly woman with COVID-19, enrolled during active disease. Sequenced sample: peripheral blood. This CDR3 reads CASSRPAGIYGYTF. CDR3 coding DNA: TGTGCCAGCAGCCGACCTGCAGGGATCTATGGCTACACCTTC.